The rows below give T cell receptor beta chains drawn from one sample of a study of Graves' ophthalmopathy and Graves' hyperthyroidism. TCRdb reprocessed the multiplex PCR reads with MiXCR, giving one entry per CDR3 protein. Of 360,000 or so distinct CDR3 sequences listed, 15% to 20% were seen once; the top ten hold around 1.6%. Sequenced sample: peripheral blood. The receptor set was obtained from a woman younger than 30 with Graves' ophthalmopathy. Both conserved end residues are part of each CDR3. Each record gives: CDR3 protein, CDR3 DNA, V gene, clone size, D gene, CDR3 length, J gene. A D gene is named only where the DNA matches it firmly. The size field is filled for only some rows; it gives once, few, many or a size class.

CASSIGTANSPLHF | TGTGCCAGCAGCATAGGGACAGCTAATTCACCCCTCCACTTT | TRBV6-5 | many | TRBD1 | 14 | TRBJ1-6
CSAQRTLNTEAFF | TGCAGTGCTCAGCGGACCCTTAACACTGAAGCTTTCTTT | TRBV20-1 | many | NA | 13 | TRBJ1-1
CASSLVGRGELFF | TGTGCCAGCAGCTTAGTGGGGCGCGGGGAGCTGTTTTTT | TRBV11-2 | many | NA | 13 | TRBJ2-2
CASSYTGQGATEAFF | TGTGCCAGCAGTTACACCGGACAGGGAGCCACTGAAGCTTTCTTT | TRBV6-2/TRBV6-3 | NA | TRBD1 | 15 | TRBJ1-1
CASSLFNIYNEQFF | TGTGCCAGCAGTTTATTTAACATTTACAATGAGCAGTTCTTC | TRBV28 | many | NA | 14 | TRBJ2-1
CASSITGLPLGETQYF | TGTGCCAGTAGTATTACGGGGCTTCCACTTGGAGAGACCCAGTACTTC | TRBV19 | many | NA | 16 | TRBJ2-5
CSATIAGQETQYF | TGCAGTGCTACGATAGCGGGTCAGGAGACCCAGTACTTC | TRBV20-1 | NA | TRBD2 | 13 | TRBJ2-5
CASSLGAGTPAYEQYF | TGTGCCAGCAGTTTAGGGGCCGGGACGCCCGCCTACGAGCAGTACTTC | TRBV27 | many | NA | 16 | TRBJ2-7
CASSPRTSDRNYGYTF | TGCGCCAGCAGCCCCCGCACGTCTGACAGAAACTATGGCTACACCTTC | TRBV5-1 | many | NA | 16 | TRBJ1-2
CSVATANQQYF | TGCAGTGTCGCGACAGCGAACCAGCAGTACTTC | TRBV20-1 | many | NA | 11 | TRBJ2-7
CAIKDGNTEAFF | TGTGCCATCAAGGACGGGAACACTGAAGCTTTCTTT | TRBV10-3 | many | NA | 12 | TRBJ1-1
CASSQSREMSSPLHF | TGCGCCAGCAGCCAAAGCCGGGAAATGAGTTCACCCCTCCACTTT | TRBV4-3 | many | NA | 15 | TRBJ1-6
CASSRGNEQYF | TGTGCCAGCAGCCGGGGCAACGAGCAGTACTTC | TRBV3-1 | NA | NA | 11 | TRBJ2-7
CASSGQGAGYEQYF | TGTGCCAGCAGCGGACAGGGGGCAGGCTACGAGCAGTACTTC | TRBV2 | NA | TRBD1 | 14 | TRBJ2-7
CASSWDGANPGYF | TGTGCCAGCAGTTGGGATGGAGCCAATCCGGGGTACTTC | TRBV6-5 | many | NA | 13 | TRBJ2-7
CASRGDYRGETQYF | TGTGCCAGCAGGGGGGACTATCGGGGAGAGACCCAGTACTTC | TRBV12-3/TRBV12-4 | NA | TRBD2 | 14 | TRBJ2-5
CASSVAGGTSYEQYF | TGTGCCAGCAGCGTAGCGGGCGGAACCTCCTACGAGCAGTACTTC | TRBV9 | many | NA | 15 | TRBJ2-7
CASSPMGGGETQYF | TGTGCCAGCAGCCCAATGGGAGGCGGAGAGACCCAGTACTTC | TRBV28 | many | NA | 14 | TRBJ2-5
CASSQTFSGTTYEQYF | TGTGCCAGCAGTCAAACCTTCTCCGGGACAACCTACGAGCAGTACTTC | TRBV27 | many | NA | 16 | TRBJ2-7
CSARDGTSDTGELFF | TGCAGTGCTAGAGATGGGACTAGCGACACCGGGGAGCTGTTTTTT | TRBV20-1 | many | TRBD2 | 15 | TRBJ2-2
CASRHEGQGQETQYF | TGCGCCAGCAGGCATGAAGGACAGGGACAAGAGACCCAGTACTTC | TRBV4-3 | many | TRBD1 | 15 | TRBJ2-5
CASSLTSFTEAFF | TGTGCCAGCAGCTTGACGTCTTTCACTGAAGCTTTCTTT | TRBV7-6 | many | NA | 13 | TRBJ1-1
CASSTILADNTGEPFF | TGTGCCAGTAGTACGATACTAGCGGACAACACCGGGGAGCCGTTTTTT | TRBV19 | many | TRBD2 | 16 | TRBJ2-2
CASSYSGTSGLQETQYF | TGTGCCAGCAGTTACTCCGGGACTAGCGGGCTCCAAGAGACCCAGTACTTC | TRBV6-2/TRBV6-3 | many | TRBD2 | 17 | TRBJ2-5
CASSPTGGWSNQPQHF | TGTGCCAGCTCACCGACAGGGGGGTGGAGCAATCAGCCCCAGCATTTT | TRBV18 | NA | TRBD1 | 16 | TRBJ1-5
CAWRTGGAYEQYF | TGTGCCTGGAGGACGGGAGGGGCCTACGAGCAGTACTTC | TRBV30 | many | TRBD2 | 13 | TRBJ2-7
CATSREGAGAQETQYF | TGTGCCACCAGCAGAGAGGGGGCAGGGGCCCAAGAGACCCAGTACTTC | TRBV15 | many | NA | 16 | TRBJ2-5
CATSSRPLPDTEAFF | TGTGCCACCAGCAGTAGACCTCTGCCTGACACTGAAGCTTTCTTT | TRBV15 | many | NA | 15 | TRBJ1-1
CASSSTTAYNSPLHF | TGTGCCAGCAGTTCTACCACAGCCTATAATTCACCCCTCCACTTT | TRBV6-2/TRBV6-3 | many | NA | 15 | TRBJ1-6
CASRVRGVNTEAFF | TGTGCCAGCAGGGTCAGAGGTGTGAACACTGAAGCTTTCTTT | TRBV7-2 | NA | NA | 14 | TRBJ1-1
CASSYILPFAALEMNTEAFF | TGTGCCAGCAGTTATATTCTCCCGTTTGCGGCACTCGAGATGAACACTGAAGCTTTCTTT | TRBV28 | NA | NA | 20 | TRBJ1-1
CASSQETSNPAYEQYF | TGCGCCAGCAGCCAAGAGACTAGCAACCCTGCCTACGAGCAGTACTTC | TRBV4-1 | NA | TRBD2 | 16 | TRBJ2-7
CSAGLAGGLSYEQYF | TGCAGTGCAGGACTAGCGGGGGGACTATCCTACGAGCAGTACTTC | TRBV20-1 | many | TRBD2 | 15 | TRBJ2-7
CSVEGSSGGRLVYEQYF | TGCAGCGTTGAAGGAAGCTCGGGGGGGCGTTTGGTCTACGAGCAGTACTTC | TRBV29-1 | many | TRBD2 | 17 | TRBJ2-7
CARFGGSGSTDTQYF | TGTGCCCGTTTCGGTGGTAGCGGTAGCACAGATACGCAGTATTTT | TRBV30 | many | NA | 15 | TRBJ2-3
CASISGSAGREKLFF | TGTGCCAGCATCTCGGGCAGCGCAGGAAGGGAAAAACTGTTTTTT | TRBV6-1 | many | NA | 15 | TRBJ1-4
CASSLAGQGGRTQYF | TGTGCCAGCAGTTTAGCGGGACAGGGGGGTCGGACCCAGTACTTC | TRBV28 | NA | TRBD1 | 15 | TRBJ2-5
CASSSTGSNQPQHF | TGTGCCAGCAGTTCAACAGGGTCCAATCAGCCCCAGCATTTT | TRBV12-3/TRBV12-4 | many | NA | 14 | TRBJ1-5
CASSLEAYGYTF | TGTGCCAGCAGCTTGGAGGCCTATGGCTACACCTTC | TRBV5-6 | many | NA | 12 | TRBJ1-2
CASGRFEGWETQYF | TGTGCCAGCGGACGGTTTGAAGGTTGGGAGACCCAGTACTTC | TRBV7-2 | many | NA | 14 | TRBJ2-5
CASRVGGTEAFF | TGTGCCAGCAGGGTTGGGGGCACTGAAGCTTTCTTT | TRBV27 | many | NA | 12 | TRBJ1-1
CASSLDRVSPYEQYF | TGTGCCAGCAGCTTAGATAGGGTCAGCCCCTACGAGCAGTACTTC | TRBV7-9 | many | NA | 15 | TRBJ2-7
CASSNSGSISEQYF | TGTGCCAGCAGTAATAGCGGGAGCATCAGTGAGCAGTACTTC | TRBV6-2/TRBV6-3 | NA | TRBD2 | 14 | TRBJ2-7
CASSLIAGDEQYF | TGCGCCAGCAGCTTGATTGCAGGGGACGAGCAGTACTTC | TRBV5-1 | many | NA | 13 | TRBJ2-7
CASSGPHRGVNTEAFF | TGTGCCAGCTCCGGACCTCATCGTGGGGTGAACACTGAAGCTTTCTTT | TRBV6-1 | many | NA | 16 | TRBJ1-1
CASSSLPLEQYF | TGTGCCAGCAGTTCTCTCCCTCTCGAGCAGTACTTC | TRBV7-9 | many | NA | 12 | TRBJ2-7
CASSPLGPDSYEQYF | TGTGCCAGCAGCCCTCTAGGCCCTGATTCCTACGAGCAGTACTTC | TRBV7-8 | few | NA | 15 | TRBJ2-7
CASSSLNRDLNTEAFF | TGTGCCAGCAGCTCCCTTAACAGAGACCTGAACACTGAAGCTTTCTTT | TRBV7-3 | many | NA | 16 | TRBJ1-1
CASSQDLAGNTGELFF | TGTGCCAGCAGCCAAGATCTAGCGGGCAACACCGGGGAGCTGTTTTTT | TRBV4-2 | many | TRBD2 | 16 | TRBJ2-2
CSARNLTGELFF | TGCAGTGCCCGGAACCTCACCGGGGAGCTGTTTTTT | TRBV20-1 | many | NA | 12 | TRBJ2-2
CAWSKGRDYEQYF | TGTGCCTGGAGTAAAGGACGGGACTACGAGCAGTACTTC | TRBV30 | many | NA | 13 | TRBJ2-7
CASSLEGQGTYEQYF | TGCGCCAGCAGCTTGGAGGGACAGGGCACCTACGAGCAGTACTTC | TRBV5-1 | many | TRBD1 | 15 | TRBJ2-7
CASSLRVSAGTGAFTREYF | TGTGCCAGCAGTTTAAGAGTCTCTGCCGGGACAGGTGCCTTTACGAGGGAGTACTTC | TRBV12-3/TRBV12-4 | many | TRBD1 | 19 | TRBJ2-7
CASRESGDYEQYF | TGTGCCAGCCGGGAATCAGGGGACTACGAGCAGTACTTC | TRBV6-2/TRBV6-3 | many | NA | 13 | TRBJ2-7
CASSLRGGQRAQETQYF | TGTGCCAGCAGTCTAAGGGGGGGACAGAGAGCCCAAGAGACCCAGTACTTC | TRBV6-2/TRBV6-3 | many | NA | 17 | TRBJ2-5